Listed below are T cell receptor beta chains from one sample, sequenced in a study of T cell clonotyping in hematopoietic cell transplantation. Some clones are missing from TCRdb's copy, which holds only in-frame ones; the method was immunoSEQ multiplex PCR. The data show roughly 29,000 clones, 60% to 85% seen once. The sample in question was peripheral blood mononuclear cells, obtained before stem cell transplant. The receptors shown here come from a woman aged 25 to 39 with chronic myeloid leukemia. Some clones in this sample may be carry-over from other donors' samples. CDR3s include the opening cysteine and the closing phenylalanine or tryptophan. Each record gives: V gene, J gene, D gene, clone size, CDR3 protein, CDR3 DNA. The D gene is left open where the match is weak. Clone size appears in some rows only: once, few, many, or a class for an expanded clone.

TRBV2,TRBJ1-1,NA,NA,CASSPAGNTEAFF,TGTGCCAGCAGTCCCGCGGGGAACACTGAAGCTTTCTTT
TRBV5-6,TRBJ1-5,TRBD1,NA,CASSPLGTDQPQHF,TGTGCCAGCAGCCCATTAGGGACAGACCAGCCCCAGCATTTT
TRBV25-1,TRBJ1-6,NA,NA,CASSDRADNSPLHF,TGTGCCAGCAGTGATCGGGCAGATAATTCACCCCTCCACTTT
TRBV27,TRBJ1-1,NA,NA,CASSLLQGGNTEAFF,TGTGCCAGCAGCCTACTACAGGGAGGAAACACTGAAGCTTTCTTT
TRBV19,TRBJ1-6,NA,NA,CASSYRDSPLHF,TGTGCCAGTAGTTATAGAGACTCACCCCTCCACTTT
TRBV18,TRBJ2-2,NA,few,CASRGTGELFF,TGTGCCAGTCGGGGCACCGGGGAGCTGTTTTTT
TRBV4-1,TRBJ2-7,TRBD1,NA,CASSQELGSRTGSYEQYF,TGCGCCAGCAGCCAAGAGTTGGGAAGCCGGACAGGGTCCTACGAGCAGTACTTC
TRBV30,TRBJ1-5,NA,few,CAWNVLGGNQPQHF,TGTGCCTGGAACGTTTTGGGGGGGAATCAGCCCCAGCATTTT
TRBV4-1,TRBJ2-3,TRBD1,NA,CASSQVFTGTGSTDTQYF,TGCGCCAGCAGCCAAGTTTTTACCGGGACAGGGTCAACAGATACGCAGTATTTT
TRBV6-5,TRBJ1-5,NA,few,CASSYDGAQPQHF,TGTGCCAGCAGTTACGATGGGGCTCAGCCCCAGCATTTT
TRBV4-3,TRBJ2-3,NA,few,CASSQESASTDTQYF,TGCGCCAGCAGCCAAGAATCGGCCAGCACAGATACGCAGTATTTT
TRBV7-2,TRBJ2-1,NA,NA,CATRDDSNYNEQFF,TGTGCCACCAGGGACGACTCGAACTACAATGAGCAGTTCTTC
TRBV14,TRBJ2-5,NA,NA,CASSPSGSQETQYF,TGTGCCAGCAGTCCCTCCGGCTCCCAAGAGACCCAGTACTTC
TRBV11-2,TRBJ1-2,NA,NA,CASSPGRNYGYTF,TGTGCCAGCAGCCCCGGACGGAACTATGGCTACACCTTC
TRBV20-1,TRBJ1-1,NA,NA,CSALRNTEAFF,TGCAGTGCCCTACGGAACACTGAAGCTTTCTTT